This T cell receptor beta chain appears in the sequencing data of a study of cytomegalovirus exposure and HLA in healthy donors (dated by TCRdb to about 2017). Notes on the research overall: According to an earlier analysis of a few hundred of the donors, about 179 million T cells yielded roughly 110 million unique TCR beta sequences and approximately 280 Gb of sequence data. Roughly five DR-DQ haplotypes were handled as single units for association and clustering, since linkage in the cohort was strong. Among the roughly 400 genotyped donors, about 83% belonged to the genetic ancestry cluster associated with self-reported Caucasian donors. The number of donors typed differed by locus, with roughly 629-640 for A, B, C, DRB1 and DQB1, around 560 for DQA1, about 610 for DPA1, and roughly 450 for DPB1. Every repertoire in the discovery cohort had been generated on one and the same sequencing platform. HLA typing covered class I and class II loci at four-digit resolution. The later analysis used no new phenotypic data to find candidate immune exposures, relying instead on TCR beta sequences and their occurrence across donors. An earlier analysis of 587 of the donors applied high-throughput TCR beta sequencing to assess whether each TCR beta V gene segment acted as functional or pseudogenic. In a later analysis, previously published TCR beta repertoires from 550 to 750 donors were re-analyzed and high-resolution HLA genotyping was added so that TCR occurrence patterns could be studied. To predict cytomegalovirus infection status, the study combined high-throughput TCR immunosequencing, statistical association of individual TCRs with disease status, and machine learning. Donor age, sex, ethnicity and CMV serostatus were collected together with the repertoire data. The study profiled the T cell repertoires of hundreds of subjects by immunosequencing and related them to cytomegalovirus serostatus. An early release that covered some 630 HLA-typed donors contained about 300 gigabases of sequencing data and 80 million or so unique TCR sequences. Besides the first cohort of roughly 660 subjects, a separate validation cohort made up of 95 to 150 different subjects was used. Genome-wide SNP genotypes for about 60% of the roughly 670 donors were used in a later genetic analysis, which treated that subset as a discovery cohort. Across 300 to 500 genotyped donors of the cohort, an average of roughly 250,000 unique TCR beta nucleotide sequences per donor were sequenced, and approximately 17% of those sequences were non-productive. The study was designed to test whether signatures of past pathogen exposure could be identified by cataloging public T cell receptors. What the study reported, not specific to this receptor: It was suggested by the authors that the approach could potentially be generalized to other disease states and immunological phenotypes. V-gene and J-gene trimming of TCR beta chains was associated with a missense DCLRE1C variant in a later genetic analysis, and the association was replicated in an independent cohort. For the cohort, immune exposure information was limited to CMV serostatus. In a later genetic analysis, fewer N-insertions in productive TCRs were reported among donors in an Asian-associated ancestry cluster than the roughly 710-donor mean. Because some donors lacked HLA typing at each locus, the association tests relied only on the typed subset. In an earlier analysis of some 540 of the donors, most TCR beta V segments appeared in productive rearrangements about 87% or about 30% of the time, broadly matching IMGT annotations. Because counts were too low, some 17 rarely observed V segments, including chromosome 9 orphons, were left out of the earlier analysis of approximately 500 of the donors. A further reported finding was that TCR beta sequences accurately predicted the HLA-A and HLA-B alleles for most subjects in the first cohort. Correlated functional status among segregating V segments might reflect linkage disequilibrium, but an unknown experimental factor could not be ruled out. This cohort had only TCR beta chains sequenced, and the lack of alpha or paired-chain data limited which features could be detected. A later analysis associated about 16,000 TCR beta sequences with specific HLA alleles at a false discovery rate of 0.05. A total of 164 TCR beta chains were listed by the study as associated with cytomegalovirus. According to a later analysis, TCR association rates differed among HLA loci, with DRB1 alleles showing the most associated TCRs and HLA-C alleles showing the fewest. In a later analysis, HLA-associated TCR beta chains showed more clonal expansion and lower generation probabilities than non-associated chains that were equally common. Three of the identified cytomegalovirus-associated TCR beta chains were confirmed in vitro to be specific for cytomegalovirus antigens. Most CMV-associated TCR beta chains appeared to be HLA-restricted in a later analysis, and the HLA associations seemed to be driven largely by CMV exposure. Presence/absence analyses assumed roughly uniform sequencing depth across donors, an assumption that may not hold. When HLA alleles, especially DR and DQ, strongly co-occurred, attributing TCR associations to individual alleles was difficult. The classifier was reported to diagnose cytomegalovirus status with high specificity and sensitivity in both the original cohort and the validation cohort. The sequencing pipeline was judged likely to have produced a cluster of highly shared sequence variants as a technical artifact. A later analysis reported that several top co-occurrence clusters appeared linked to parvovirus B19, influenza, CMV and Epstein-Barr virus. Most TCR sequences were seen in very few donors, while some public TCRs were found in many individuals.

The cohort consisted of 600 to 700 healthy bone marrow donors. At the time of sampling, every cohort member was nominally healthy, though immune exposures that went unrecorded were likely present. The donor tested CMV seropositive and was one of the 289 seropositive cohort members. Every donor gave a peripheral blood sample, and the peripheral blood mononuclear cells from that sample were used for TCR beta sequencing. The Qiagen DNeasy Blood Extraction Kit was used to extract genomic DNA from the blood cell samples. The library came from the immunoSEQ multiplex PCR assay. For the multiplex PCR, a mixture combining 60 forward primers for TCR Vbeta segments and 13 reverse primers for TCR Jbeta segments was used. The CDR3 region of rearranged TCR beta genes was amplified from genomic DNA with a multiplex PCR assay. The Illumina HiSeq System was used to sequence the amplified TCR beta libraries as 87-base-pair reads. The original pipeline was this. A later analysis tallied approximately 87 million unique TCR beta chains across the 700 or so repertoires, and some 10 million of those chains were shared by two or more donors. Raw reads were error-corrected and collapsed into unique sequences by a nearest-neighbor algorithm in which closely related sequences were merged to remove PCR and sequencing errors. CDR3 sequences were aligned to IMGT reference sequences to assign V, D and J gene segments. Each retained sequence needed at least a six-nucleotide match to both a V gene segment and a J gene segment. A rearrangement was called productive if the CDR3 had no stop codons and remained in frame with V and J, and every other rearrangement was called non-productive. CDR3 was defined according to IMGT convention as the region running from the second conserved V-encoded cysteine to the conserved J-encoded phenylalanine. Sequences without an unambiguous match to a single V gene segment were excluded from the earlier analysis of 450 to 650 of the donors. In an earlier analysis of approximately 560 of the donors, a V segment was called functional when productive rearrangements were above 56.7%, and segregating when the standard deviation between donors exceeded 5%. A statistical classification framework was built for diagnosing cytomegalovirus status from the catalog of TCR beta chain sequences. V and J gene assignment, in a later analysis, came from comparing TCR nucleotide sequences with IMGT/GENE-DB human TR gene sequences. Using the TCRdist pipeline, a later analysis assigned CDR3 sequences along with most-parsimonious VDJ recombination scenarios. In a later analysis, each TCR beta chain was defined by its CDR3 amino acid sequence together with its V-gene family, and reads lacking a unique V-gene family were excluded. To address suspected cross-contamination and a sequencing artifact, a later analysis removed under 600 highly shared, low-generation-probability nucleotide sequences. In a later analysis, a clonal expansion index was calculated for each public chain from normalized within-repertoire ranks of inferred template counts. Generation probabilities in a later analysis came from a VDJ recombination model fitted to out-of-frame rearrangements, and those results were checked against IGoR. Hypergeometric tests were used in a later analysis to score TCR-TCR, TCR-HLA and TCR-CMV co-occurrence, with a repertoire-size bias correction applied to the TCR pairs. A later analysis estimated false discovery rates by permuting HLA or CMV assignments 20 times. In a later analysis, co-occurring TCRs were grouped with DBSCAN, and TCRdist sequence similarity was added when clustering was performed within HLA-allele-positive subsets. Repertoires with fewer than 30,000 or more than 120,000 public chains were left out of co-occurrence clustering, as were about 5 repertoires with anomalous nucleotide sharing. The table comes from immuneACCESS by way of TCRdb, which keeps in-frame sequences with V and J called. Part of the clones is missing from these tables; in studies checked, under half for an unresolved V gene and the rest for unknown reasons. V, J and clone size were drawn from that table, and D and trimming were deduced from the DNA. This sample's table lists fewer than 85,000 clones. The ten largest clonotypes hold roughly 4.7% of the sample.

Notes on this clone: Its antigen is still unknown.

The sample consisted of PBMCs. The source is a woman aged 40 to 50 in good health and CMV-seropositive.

The CDR3 has the sequence CASSFGSLNTEAFF. The sequence in DNA is TGCGCCAGCAGCTTTGGGAGCCTGAACACTGAAGCTTTCTTT. The chain joins TRBV5-1 to TRBJ1-1; the D gene remains uncertain. Including the terminal cysteine and phenylalanine, the CDR3 comprises 14 residues. Only the CDR3 DNA stays, 42 bases, in frame from base 1. V is reduced by 2 bases and J by 0 bases, leaving a spacing of 8 bases between them. From the germline V gene, CDR1 is SGHRS and CDR2 is YFSETQ.